This T cell receptor (beta chain) was obtained from a study of shared clonotypes between healthy human individuals. Study as a whole: Researchers assigned three CD4 naive, three CD4 memory, two CD8 naive and one CD8 memory plate to each donor.

The germline V and J ends were trimmed by 3 bases and 6 bases, with 14 bases remaining between them. Germline CDR1 and CDR2: SEHNR and FQNEAQ (reference sequence). The CDR3 covers 14 residues. Only Caucasian adults living in Nashville, Tennessee served as donors. Whole-study results and caveats: What rarefaction showed was incomplete sorted-subset sequencing despite large depth.

The table lists this clone with a count of one. Its antigen is undetermined. Profiled with immunoSEQ multiplex PCR; TCRdb holds only in-frame clones, not every one. The sample has about 1.5 million clones; 95% to 99% are singletons. The rearrangement joins TRBV7-9 to TRBJ1-2, with D tentatively TRBD1 (6 bases). Sequencing input: naive CD4+ T cells sorted from blood. As to subset: CD45RA+ positively selected. This TCR derives from a man aged 30 to 39 in good health. CDR3 DNA: TGTGCCAGCAGCTTTATGGGGGGCGCAGATGGCTACACCTTC. This encodes CASSFMGGADGYTF.